The next 10 T cell receptor beta chains were all read from a single sample in a study of T cells in Graves' hyperthyroidism and ophthalmopathy. Amplification targeted TCR beta CDR3 regions from RNA transcripts. The TCR CDR3 first-round RT-PCR relied on the HTBI primer set. TCRdb redid the calling of the multiplex PCR reads with MiXCR, one entry per CDR3 protein. The sample has some 570,000 distinct CDR3 sequences; roughly a sixth are singletons. Sequencing used blood. The receptors come from a woman between 18 and 30 years old with Graves' ophthalmopathy.

This clonotype was recorded a few times. This rearrangement joins TRBV7-3 to TRBJ2-2; D is uncertain. CDR3 length: 14 amino acids. V dropped 0 bases and J dropped 1 base, with 3 bases sitting between them. From germline, CDR1 is SGHTA and CDR2 FQGTGA. The chain's CDR3 is CASSLTLNTGELFF. In DNA form, the CDR3 reads TGTGCCAGCAGCTTAACGCTGAACACCGGGGAGCTGTTTTTT.

The V and J genes are TRBV20-1 and TRBJ2-5; tentatively, D is TRBD2 (5 bases). CDR1 is DFQATT and CDR2 is SNEGSKA in the germline V gene (reference sequence). Deletions cut 3 bases from V and 1 base from J, with 9 bases between. There are 13 residues in the CDR3. CDR3 DNA: TGCAGTGCTAGTTGGGAGTCCCAAGAGACCCAGTACTTC. The encoded protein is CSASWESQETQYF.

This clonotype was detected ten times or more. CDR3 nucleotide sequence: TGCAGTGCTATGGAAACAGGGGTCCCCACTGAAGCTTTCTTT. Translation: CSAMETGVPTEAFF. The chain is built from TRBV20-1 and TRBJ1-1; 7 positions agree with TRBD1. This CDR3 has 14 residues. The germline V gene encodes CDR1 DFQATT and CDR2 SNEGSKA (reference sequence). Trimming removed 4 bases from V and 4 bases from J; junction bases left unmatched: 9.

The V and J genes are TRBV7-8 and TRBJ1-2, with D possibly TRBD1 on 5 matching bases. V was pared by 5 bases and J by 7 bases, with 23 bases between. CDR3 size: 16 residues. In germline, CDR1 is SGHVS, CDR2 FQNEAQ. This chain's CDR3 is CASSPLSSREGGGYTF. CDR3 nucleotides: TGTGCCAGCAGCCCCCTTTCCAGCAGGGAGGGTGGTGGCTACACCTTC.

The chain recombines TRBV6-1 with TRBJ2-7; 8 bases fit TRBD2. The junction had 11 bases not matched to a gene; V was cut back by 6 bases and J by 1 base. This CDR3 contains 16 residues. Germline CDR1 and CDR2: MNHNS and SASEGT. In DNA, the CDR3 is TGTGCCAGCAGGAATGCCAGGACTAGCTCGTCCTACGAGCAGTACTTC. Its protein is CASRNARTSSSYEQYF.

This clonotype appeared a few times. V is TRBV6-1 and J is TRBJ1-5; no firm D call. V lost 7 bases and J 4 bases, leaving 8 bases between the germline ends. This CDR3 has 12 residues. Germline V gene lookup returns CDR1 MNHNS and CDR2 SASEGT. In nucleotides, the CDR3 is TGTGCCAGCACAGTGCTAAATCAGCCCCAGCATTTT. Its protein product is CASTVLNQPQHF.

The table lists this clonotype with many counts. The V and J genes are TRBV30 and TRBJ2-1; D not certain. Germline loops: CDR1 GTSNPN, CDR2 SVGIG (reference sequence). CDR3 length equals 11 residues. Trimming pared 1 base from V and 10 bases from J, leaving 8 bases between. Here the CDR3 reads CAWSANKEQFF. The CDR3 DNA reads TGTGCCTGGAGTGCAAATAAGGAGCAGTTCTTC.

With regard to this clonotype: It may be a read error: a sequence one base away is much more abundant. The chain carries TRBV7-2 and TRBJ2-5; D is unclear. CDR1 SGHTA and CDR2 FQGNSA come from the germline V gene. Trimming shortened V by 4 bases and J by 5 bases, and 17 bases separated the two germline ends. CDR3 length: 15 amino acids. The CDR3 sequence: CASSSRTLPGETQYF. DNA of the CDR3: TGTGCCAGCAGCTCCCGGACCCTCCCCGGGGAGACCCAGTACTTC. The full variable domain, with the rest looked up from reference TRBV7-2 and TRBJ2-5, is GAGVSQSPSNKVTEKGKDVELRCDPISGHTALYWYRQSLGQGLEFLIYFQGNSAPDKSGLPSDRFSAERTGGSVSTLTIQRTQQEDSAVYLCASSSRTLPGETQYFGPGTRLLVL.

This clonotype was seen many times. The V and J genes are TRBV2 and TRBJ2-7; TRBD1 matches at 7 bases. Per the germline V gene, CDR1 is SNHLY and CDR2 is FYNNEI. The junction had 10 bases not matched to a gene; V was cut back by 7 bases and J by 4 bases. This CDR3 has 14 amino acids. CDR3 sequence: CASTPLEGAYEQYF. CDR3 DNA: TGTGCCAGCACCCCCCTAGAGGGGGCTTACGAGCAGTACTTC.

The V call is TRBV5-6, the J call TRBJ1-1; weak D call: TRBD1 (5 bases). V lost 2 bases, J lost 3 bases, and 11 bases lay in between. The CDR3 spans 14 residues. In germline, CDR1 is SGHDT, CDR2 YYEEEE. CDR3 residues: CASSFGGEDTEAFF. In nucleotides, the CDR3 is TGTGCCAGCAGCTTTGGGGGGGAGGACACTGAAGCTTTCTTT.